The clone carrying this T cell receptor (beta chain) was detected once. This entry belongs to a study of T cell responses to AZD1222 COVID-19 vaccine. Sequencing used immunoSEQ multiplex PCR; TCRdb keeps in-frame clones, though not all of them. The sample contains 150,000 to 180,000 clones, around 89% of which appear only once. CDR1 is MNHEY and CDR2 is SVGEGT in the germline V gene. Trimming pared 5 bases from V and 4 bases from J, leaving 6 bases between. CDR3 length equals 12 residues. The rearrangement joins TRBV6-2 or TRBV6-3 to TRBJ2-1; a weak D match, TRBD2 (6 bases). Sample: peripheral blood, taken on day 0 of AZD1222 vaccination. This receptor was identified in an adult in good health. CDR3 nucleotides: TGTGCCAGCAGTGGGGGGTACAATGAGCAGTTCTTC. It specifies CASSGGYNEQFF.